Given below is one TCR beta chain in context. There is no known antigen for this receptor. No base-level quality is on record; no much larger clone is a single base apart. Healthy HIV-negative adults with no recently reported acute infections or vaccinations were included as donors. Only Caucasian adults living in Nashville, Tennessee, USA were represented among the donors. CD8 memory samples combined magnetically selected CD45RO+ cells with CCR7-negative CD45RA+ effector memory (TemRA) cells. Blood was obtained by leukapheresis, after which PBMCs were separated by Ficoll-Histopaque density gradient centrifugation and cryopreserved in liquid nitrogen vapor phase. Purity and quantity of every magnetically sorted T cell population were checked by analytical flow cytometry. Each sorted fraction had its genomic DNA isolated and then quantified by UV absorbance on a Nanodrop 2000c. At the junction V is shortened by 0 bases and J by 4 bases, with 9 bases in between. The CDR3 goes from the cysteine to the phenylalanine over 14 residues. Only the CDR3 DNA is retained, 42 bases long and in frame from the first base. CDR1 and CDR2 (MNHEY, SVGAGI) derive from the germline V gene.

Using the deep immunoSEQ assay, multiplex PCR amplified TCR CDR3 regions from genomic DNA. Genomic DNA extracted from each cell subset was distributed evenly over all wells of several immunoSEQ 96-well plates, and each plate served as one replicate. For sorted subsets, each replicate PCR was loaded with about 0.2 ug genomic DNA, equivalent to approximately 27,000 T cell genomes. Purified libraries were quantified with a Qubit 3.0 fluorometer, sized on a Bioanalyzer 2100, and re-quantified with the KAPA Library Quantification kit. Every immunoSEQ 96-well plate was sequenced on a dedicated single-read 150-cycle Illumina NextSeq 550 flow cell. Under the source paper's analysis protocol: The immunoSEQ output contained only junctional sequences without quality scores, so filtering could not match that applied to full-length reads. To assign V/J genes and CDR3, sequences were annotated against IMGT germline references using PyIR, a Python wrapper for IgBLAST v1.9. Reads were filtered out if the reads had weak V/J assignments (E-value above 1e-6), no CDR3, stop codons, out-of-frame junctions, or ambiguous translated residues. V3J clonotypes were defined as sequences sharing the same inferred V gene, J gene, and CDR3 amino acid sequence. Percentage overlap between repertoires was computed as shared unique clonotypes divided by the size of the smaller repertoire. RTK rarefaction, the Chao1 estimator, and Recon v2.1 estimates of unobserved clonotypes were used to assess repertoire richness. Generation probabilities for all TCRbeta clonotypes obtained by the gDNA method from four donors were computed using OLGA. In its TCRdb copy, this immuneACCESS table keeps in-frame sequences only and misses some clones. Where compared with another copy, unresolved V genes explain less than half of these, and the others have no known cause. From that table come the V and J calls and clone size; the DNA was used to work out D and trimming. The sample profile shows over 300,000 clones; over 75% of them were found once. The ten largest clones take up 15% to 20% of the sample.

This record comes from a study of shared clonotypes between healthy human individuals (dated by TCRdb to about 2020). Background on the whole study: The cohort comprised two women and a few men aged 18 to 49 years. To estimate repertoire size and how much clonotype sharing occurs between individuals, the study deeply sequenced the blood TCR repertoires of 5 or 6 healthy adults. Per donor, leukapheresis produced somewhere between about 0.94 and 9 billion PBMCs. For each donor, three plates each were used for CD4 naive and CD4 memory, two plates were used for CD8 naive, and one plate was used for CD8 memory. Different laboratories and diverse techniques were used to prepare libraries and sequence TCR repertoires, to increase sequencing depth and limit assay-specific biases.

General findings and caveats noted by the study authors: Estimated clonotype richness was generally larger for naive than for memory subsets. Incomplete sequencing was indicated by rarefaction of sorted-subset datasets, despite the large sequencing depth. Sampling was restricted to blood, and TCR repertoires in tissue are likely to differ from TCR repertoires in blood. Clonotypes shared by all four sorted-subset donors showed higher generation probabilities than non-shared clonotypes. Pairwise subsampling indicated that sequencing depth was expected to affect the degree of clonotype sharing among donors. The genetic and exposure-history diversity represented was limited by the small number of donors. Across a handful of donors, around 5% of naive CD4, approximately 4% of naive CD8, about 2.3% of memory CD4, and 0.4% of memory CD8 clonotypes were shared.

The source is a man aged 18 to 30 in good health. This sequence uses TRBV6-5 and TRBJ1-2; 5 matching bases give a weak D call of TRBD1. The specimen was memory CD8+ T cells sorted from blood. The sample's cell subset or site label is to be understood as: CD45RO+ cells pooled with CCR7-negative TemRA cells. The CDR3 protein is CASSYSQGGYGYTF. The nucleotide sequence reads as follows: TGTGCCAGCAGTTACTCTCAGGGTGGCTATGGCTACACCTTC.